The 32 T cell receptor beta chains presented below share a single source sample, sequenced in a study of regulatory T cells in long-lasting Graves disease (dated by TCRdb to about 2021). The receptor library was made with multiplex PCR. Sequencing was carried out with an Illumina HiSeq 4000. To build TCR beta libraries, CDR3 regions were amplified by Arm-PCR using iRepertoire HTBI primers. TCRdb redid the processing of the public reads, applying fastp at Q25 and MiXCR, and retained in-frame beta chains. Records with the same CDR3 protein are collapsed into one entry carrying the most frequent genes and DNA. This sample has 400,000 to 450,000 distinct CDR3 sequences in its table, and about 25% of those were observed once. About a quarter of the sample rests with the top ten. In the paper's terms, the time point label means: persistent/refractory GD, antithyroid drugs over 5 years with positive TRAb. For both TCR sequencing and RNA sequencing, RNA was extracted from PBMCs using TRIzol.

Source: peripheral blood mononuclear cells (PBMCs), taken when the disease was refractory, from a patient treated with antithyroid drugs. All receptors come from a female donor with Graves disease.

About this clonotype itself: One junction end disagrees with the germline gene, perhaps due to a read error. V usage is TRBV20-1 and J usage is TRBJ1-5; D call uncertain. This CDR3 contains 12 residues. Germline V gene lookup returns CDR1 DFQATT and CDR2 SNEGSKA (reference sequence). As DNA, the CDR3 is TGCAGTGCTAGAGATCGTGGAGGTTCCATTTGTTTT. This translates into CSARDRGGSICF.

The chain employs TRBV28 and TRBJ2-7; 7 bases are shared with TRBD2. This CDR3 has 16 amino acids. The germline V gene encodes CDR1 MDHEN and CDR2 SYDVKM. The V and J ends lost 3 bases and 4 bases, in that order; junction bases with no gene match: 12. The CDR3: CASSFHLSGSSYEQYF. CDR3 sequence (DNA): TGTGCCAGCAGTTTCCACCTTAGCGGGTCGTCTTACGAGCAGTACTTC.

The rearrangement joins TRBV6-2 or TRBV6-3 to TRBJ2-2; 11 bases are a match to TRBD2. CDR1 and CDR2 from the germline V gene are MNHEY and SVGEGT. This CDR3 region has 16 residues. The ends lost 5 bases at V and 7 bases at J; junction bases unmatched: 9. The CDR3 reads CASSEIAGGPGGELFF. CDR3 nucleotides: TGTGCCAGCAGTGAAATAGCGGGAGGGCCGGGCGGGGAGCTGTTTTTT.

This clonotype was observed at least ten times. The V call is TRBV7-3, the J call TRBJ2-6; 8 bases agree with TRBD1. The CDR3 is 15 residues long. Germline V gives CDR1 SGHTA, CDR2 FQGTGA. Unmatched junction bases numbered 6, after V lost 9 bases and J lost 2 bases. CDR3 protein: CASSLQGAGANVLTF. The CDR3 bases are TGTGCCAGTAGTCTACAGGGGGCTGGGGCCAACGTCCTGACTTTC.

This clonotype appeared a few times. The chain joins TRBV6-1 to TRBJ2-7; either TRBD1 or TRBD2 may fit D (5 bases each). This CDR3 is 12 amino acids long. V lost 11 bases and J lost 5, with 16 bases in between. Germline values: CDR1 MNHNS, CDR2 SASEGT. CDR3 coding DNA: TGTGCCGCCCACGGGACCGGGAACGAGCAGTACTTC. Its translation is CAAHGTGNEQYF.

This clonotype occurred a few times. A much larger clone sits a single nucleotide away, making a read error possible. Here the CDR3 reads CANSLAGQMNTEAFF. The CDR3 DNA follows: TGTGCCAACAGCTTGGCCGGACAGATGAACACTGAAGCTTTCTTT. This chain uses TRBV11-1 with TRBJ1-1, with TRBD1 as a possible D gene (6 bases). Germline V gene data show CDR1 as SGHAT and CDR2 as FQDESV (reference sequence). The CDR3 spans 15 residues.

This clonotype appeared many times. The chain uses TRBV2 and TRBJ1-1; D gene ambiguous. This CDR3 has 15 amino acids. Per germline, CDR1 SNHLY and CDR2 FYNNEI. V lost 6 bases and J 0 bases, leaving 14 bases between the germline ends. CDR3 bases: TGTGCCAGCAGCGGTCCGGCCAAGTTGAACACTGAAGCTTTCTTT. Translating gives CASSGPAKLNTEAFF.

This clonotype was observed many times. This chain uses TRBV30 with TRBJ1-2; no clear D gene. The CDR3 is 11 residues long. Germline V gene data show CDR1 as GTSNPN and CDR2 as SVGIG (reference sequence). Deletions cut 7 bases from V and 1 base from J, with 7 bases between. The DNA of the CDR3 is TGTGCCTTCACTAATAACTATGGCTACACCTTC. Amino acid sequence: CAFTNNYGYTF.

DNA for the CDR3: TGTGCCAGCACAAACGGGAAGGGGAACATTCAGTACTTC. Translating it yields CASTNGKGNIQYF. This chain uses TRBV25-1 with TRBJ2-4; D may correspond to TRBD1 or TRBD2 (5 bases each). CDR3 length: 13 residues. Germline V gene sequence: CDR1 MGHDK, CDR2 SYGVNS. The ends were cut back, 7 bases at V and 7 bases at J, with 14 bases in the middle.

This clonotype occurred many times. The V call is TRBV11-3, the J call TRBJ2-2, with D maybe TRBD2 (5 bases). Germline CDR1 is SGHNT and CDR2 is YENEEA. The CDR3 covers 16 residues. Trimming left V 1 base short and J 4 bases short, with 13 bases between. Here the CDR3 reads CASSLGSGSFTGELFF. CDR3 nucleotide sequence: TGTGCCAGCAGCTTAGGATCGGGGTCTTTCACCGGGGAGCTGTTTTTT. The whole variable domain, remainder taken from reference TRBV11-3 and TRBJ2-2, is EAGVVQSPRYKIIEKKQPVAFWCNPISGHNTLYWYLQNLGQGPELLIRYENEEAVDDSQLPKDRFSAERLKGVDSTLKIQPAELGDSAVYLCASSLGSGSFTGELFFGEGSRLTVL.

This clonotype was recorded at least ten times. The chain employs TRBV12-3 or TRBV12-4 and TRBJ1-1; D not resolved. V was shortened by 5 bases and J by 4 bases, with 20 bases between the two germline ends. This CDR3 has 16 amino acids. CDR3 loop: CASSEYPTARSTEAFF. The CDR3 bases are TGTGCCAGCAGTGAGTATCCGACGGCGAGGAGCACTGAAGCTTTCTTT.

A remark on this clonotype: This may arise from a read error, as a much more abundant clone is one base away. This chain links TRBV12-3 or TRBV12-4 with TRBJ1-5; tentative D call: TRBD1 (5 bases). The CDR3 covers 15 residues. The CDR3 region is CAGSLQGNGNQPQHF. CDR3 bases: TGTGCCGGCAGTCTCCAGGGAAACGGCAATCAGCCCCAGCATTTT.

This clonotype was seen at least ten times. The chain uses TRBV28 and TRBJ2-7, with 8 bases matching TRBD1. CDR3 length: 15 residues. V trimming: 4 bases; J trimming: 1 base; junction bases outside the gene matches: 6. Germline V lookup: CDR1 MDHEN, CDR2 SYDVKM. CDR3 residues: CASSSPGGESYEQYF. The CDR3, as DNA: TGTGCCAGCAGTTCACCAGGGGGCGAATCCTACGAGCAGTACTTC.

This clonotype was counted a few times. Germline is not matched at one junction end, which may reflect a read error. This chain uses TRBV6-2 or TRBV6-3 with TRBJ1-6; D is unresolved. CDR1 MNHEY and CDR2 SVGEGT come from the germline V gene. CDR3 size: 15 residues. CDR3 sequence reads: CASTYSPALDSPLHF. DNA of the CDR3: TGTGCCAGCACTTACTCGCCGGCGCTCGATTCACCCCTCCACTTT.

This rearrangement joins TRBV10-3 to TRBJ1-1, with D maybe TRBD1 (6 bases). Trimming took 2 bases from V and 1 from J, leaving 8 bases between them. Germline V gene lookup returns CDR1 ENHRY and CDR2 SYGVKD. This CDR3 is built from 14 residues. DNA for the CDR3: TGTGCCATCAGTGAGGGGGGCCCGAACACTGAAGCTTTCTTT. Translating gives CAISEGGPNTEAFF.

Ten or more counts support this clonotype. The rearrangement joins TRBV2 to TRBJ2-5; possibly TRBD1 for D (6 bases). Germline assignment: CDR1 SNHLY and CDR2 FYNNEI. V was trimmed by 6 bases and J by 1 base, leaving 21 bases between them. The CDR3 runs 17 residues. In nucleotides, the CDR3 is TGTGCCAGCAGCGGACAGCGGTGGGTCCCGGGCCAAGAGACCCAGTACTTC. It is translated as CASSGQRWVPGQETQYF. Variable domain in full (rest from reference TRBV2 and TRBJ2-5): EPEVTQTPSHQVTQMGQEVILRCVPISNHLYFYWYRQILGQKVEFLVSFYNNEISEKSEIFDDQFSVERPDGSNFTLKIRSTKLEDSAMYFCASSGQRWVPGQETQYFGPGTRLLVL.

A note on this clonotype: This may be a read error: a much more frequent sequence differs by one nucleotide. The V call is TRBV20-1, the J call TRBJ2-5; tentative D call: TRBD2 (6 bases). Germline loops: CDR1 DFQATT, CDR2 SNEGSKA (reference sequence). The CDR3 loop spans 14 amino acids. The CDR3 loop reads CSARSPGVQEAQYF. CDR3 DNA: TGCAGTGCTAGATCCCCGGGAGTCCAAGAGGCCCAGTACTTC.

Comment on this clonotype: A read error likely explains this, since a far larger clone differs by one base. The chain is built from TRBV7-2 and TRBJ1-2, with 7 nucleotides matching TRBD1. V lost 6 bases, J lost 6 bases, and 13 bases stayed unmatched. This CDR3 comprises 15 residues. CDR1 is SGHTA and CDR2 is FQGNSA in the germline V gene. The chain's CDR3 is CASSLGRGGLNGYTF. For the CDR3, the DNA is TGTGCCAGCAGTCTAGGCAGGGGGGGACTGAATGGCTACACCTTC.

This clonotype was observed a handful of times. The rearrangement links TRBV12-3 or TRBV12-4 to TRBJ1-1; TRBD1 aligns across 7 bases. The length of the CDR3 is 14 residues. The V segment lost 6 bases and the J segment 0 bases; nucleotides outside the gene matches: 4. CDR3 DNA sequence: TGTGCCAGCAGCGTCGGGACAGTGAACACTGAAGCTTTCTTT. As protein: CASSVGTVNTEAFF.

This clonotype occurred many times. The J gene is TRBJ1-5, the V gene TRBV6-1; D unclear. The germline V gene encodes CDR1 MNHNS and CDR2 SASEGT. CDR3 length: 16 amino acids. Trimming cost V 8 bases and J 0 bases, with 17 bases left between them. The CDR3 loop is CASLSTGSYSNQPQHF. The CDR3 DNA is TGTGCCAGCCTTTCTACGGGTTCCTATAGCAATCAGCCCCAGCATTTT.

This chain links TRBV29-1 with TRBJ2-7, with a possible D match to TRBD1 (5 bases). This CDR3 has 12 amino acids. V was trimmed by 4 bases and J by 2 bases, leaving 9 bases between them. The V gene's germline CDR1 is SQVTM and CDR2 ANQGSEA. CDR3 bases: TGCAGCGTTGCCAGGGCGACCTACGAGCAGTACTTC. It specifies CSVARATYEQYF.

Many counts were recorded for this clonotype. CDR3 DNA sequence: TGTGCCAGCAGCCTAGGATACACTGAAGCTTTCTTT. It encodes CASSLGYTEAFF. This chain joins TRBV7-8 and TRBJ1-1; D unclear. Trimming left V 5 bases short and J 3 bases short, with 7 bases between. The germline V gene encodes CDR1 SGHVS and CDR2 FQNEAQ. This CDR3 comprises 12 residues.

This clonotype was observed many times. The chain combines TRBV28 with TRBJ2-7; 11 bases align to TRBD2. The length of the CDR3 is 17 residues. Germline trimming cut 2 bases from V and 0 bases from J; bases unmatched to any gene: 6. Germline CDR1 and CDR2: MDHEN and SYDVKM. DNA of the CDR3: TGTGCCAGCAGTTTACTAGCGGGAGGTCCTTACTCCTACGAGCAGTACTTC. Amino acid sequence: CASSLLAGGPYSYEQYF.

This clonotype was seen repeatedly, ten times or more. The V gene is TRBV2, the J gene TRBJ2-7, with unresolved D. Trimming cost V 7 bases and J 5 bases, with 12 bases left between them. This CDR3 region has 12 residues. CDR1 and CDR2 (germline): SNHLY, FYNNEI. For the CDR3, the DNA is TGTGCCAGCAATCCAGGTGACAACGAGCAGTACTTC. This codes for CASNPGDNEQYF.

This clonotype was observed at least ten times. The V and J genes are TRBV6-1 and TRBJ2-5, with D possibly being TRBD2 (5 bases). V lost 10 bases and J lost 1, with 19 bases in between. The germline V gene has CDR1 MNHNS and CDR2 SASEGT. The length of the CDR3 is 15 residues. This CDR3 is CATSGRDNLQETQYF. In DNA form, the CDR3 reads TGTGCCACCTCGGGGAGAGACAACCTCCAAGAGACCCAGTACTTC.

This clonotype was detected a few times. The rearrangement links TRBV5-6 to TRBJ1-2; 7 bases agree with TRBD1. CDR1 SGHDT and CDR2 YYEEEE come from the germline V gene. CDR3 length equals 14 residues. V shed 4 bases, J shed 0 bases, and the junction held 3 bases outside the gene matches. The CDR3 DNA sequence: TGTGCCAGCAGCCTGGGACAGCCTAACTATGGCTACACCTTC. Its translation is CASSLGQPNYGYTF. Drawing the rest from reference TRBV5-6 and TRBJ1-2, the complete variable domain is DAGVTQSPTHLIKTRGQQVTLRCSPKSGHDTVSWYQQALGQGPQFIFQYYEEEERQRGNFPDRFSGHQFPNYSSELNVNALLLGDSALYLCASSLGQPNYGYTFGSGTRLTVV.

In its sample, this clonotype was seen a few times. One junction end disagrees with the germline gene, perhaps due to a read error. The rearrangement uses TRBV3-1 and TRBJ2-7, with TRBD2 matching over 14 bases. There are 16 residues in the CDR3. Germline CDR1 is LGHDT and CDR2 is YNNKEL (reference sequence). CDR3 region: CASSQEGTSGSYEQYF. The CDR3, as DNA: TGTGCCAGCAGTCAAGAGGGGACTAGCGGGAGCTACGAGCAGTACTTC.

The chain uses TRBV7-2 and TRBJ2-2, with D tentatively TRBD2 (6 bases). The germline V and J ends were trimmed by 1 base and 13 bases, with 13 bases remaining between them. There are 13 residues in the CDR3. Germline V gene sequence: CDR1 SGHTA, CDR2 FQGNSA. Here the CDR3 reads CASSLVAGGGLFF. The CDR3 DNA follows: TGTGCCAGCAGCTTAGTGGCCGGGGGAGGGCTGTTTTTT.

The table lists this clonotype with many counts. The rearrangement uses TRBV2 and TRBJ1-2; D perhaps matches TRBD1 (5 bases). This CDR3 has 11 amino acids. The V end lost 8 bases, the J end lost 2 bases, and 6 bases lay between the germline ends. Germline loops: CDR1 SNHLY, CDR2 FYNNEI. This CDR3 reads CASWGNYGYTF. Here the CDR3 DNA reads TGTGCCAGCTGGGGGAACTATGGCTACACCTTC.

This clonotype occurred many times. V usage is TRBV15 and J usage is TRBJ1-4; D is unclear. The CDR3 consists of 15 residues. V gave up 2 bases and J gave up 5 bases, with 12 bases separating them. Germline loops: CDR1 LNHNV, CDR2 YYDKDF (reference sequence). The CDR3: CATSRPLRTNEKLFF. The CDR3 bases are TGTGCCACCAGCAGACCTCTAAGGACGAATGAAAAACTGTTTTTT.

This clonotype was recorded at least ten times. The V gene is TRBV5-1, the J gene TRBJ1-4, with a possible D match to TRBD1 (6 bases). Between the trimmed V and J ends, which lost 0 bases and 3 bases, there was a span of 9 bases. This CDR3 is 15 amino acids long. The V gene's germline CDR1 is SGHRS and CDR2 YFSETQ. CDR3: CASSLGGPANEKLFF. The CDR3 region has the DNA TGCGCCAGCAGCTTGGGGGGGCCGGCTAATGAAAAACTGTTTTTT.

The chain couples TRBV6-2 or TRBV6-3 to TRBJ1-4; D gene ambiguous. V shed 0 bases and J shed 5 bases, with 16 bases lying between them. Per germline, CDR1 MNHEY and CDR2 SVGEGT. This CDR3 comprises 17 residues. CDR3 sequence (DNA): TGTGCCAGCAGTTACTCGTCGTCGGCTTCAAGGAATGAAAAACTGTTTTTT. This encodes CASSYSSSASRNEKLFF.